This section outlines one TCR beta chain sequence together with its context. Its antigen remains unknown. Assay: immunoSEQ multiplex PCR; the TCRdb copy retains only in-frame clones and omits some. The sample includes about 120,000 clones, about nine tenths of them seen just once. The data stem from a study of T cell responses to AZD1222 COVID-19 vaccine. The CDR3 totals 16 residues. CDR1 LNHDA and CDR2 SQIVND come from the germline V gene (reference sequence). V shed 7 bases, J shed 1 base, and the junction held 9 bases outside the gene matches. Study findings and constraints: Rises in breadth and depth of Spike-specific TCRs came after two AZD1222 doses.

The input for sequencing was peripheral blood, taken 28 days after the second dose of the MenACWY control vaccine. The sequence was obtained from an adult who received the MenACWY meningococcal vaccine as a control. The chain couples TRBV19 to TRBJ2-2; 7 nucleotides match TRBD2. The CDR3 sequence is CASIRREGRNTGELFF. CDR3 bases: TGTGCCAGTATTAGGAGGGAGGGTAGGAACACCGGGGAGCTGTTTTTT.